The 26 T cell receptor beta chains presented below share a single source sample, sequenced in a study of blood T cell repertoires in COVID-19. Profiling relied on immunoSEQ multiplex PCR, and the TCRdb table lists in-frame clones only, not all of them. The sample records some 130,000 clones, roughly 90% being singletons. The sample taken for sequencing was peripheral blood. Source of these receptors: a man aged 50 to 59 with active COVID-19.

This clone showed up just a few times. This rearrangement joins TRBV6-5 to TRBJ1-2; 11 nucleotides match TRBD1. This CDR3 has 15 residues. Germline V lookup: CDR1 MNHEY, CDR2 SVGAGI. V was clipped by 0 bases and J by 13 bases; unmatched bases: 10. CDR3: CASSYSNTGQGGGTF. In DNA, the CDR3 is TGTGCCAGCAGTTACTCCAATACGGGACAGGGGGGCGGCACCTTC.

This clone occurred once. The V gene is TRBV7-3, the J gene TRBJ2-3, with TRBD2 identical over 7 bases. Germline assignment: CDR1 SGHTA and CDR2 FQGTGA. This CDR3 spans 13 amino acids. The V and J ends lost 4 bases and 6 bases, in that order; junction bases with no gene match: 4. The CDR3 region is CASSSAGGDTQYF. The DNA for the CDR3 is TGTGCCAGCAGCTCCGCCGGGGGGGATACGCAGTATTTT.

The rearrangement links TRBV5-1 to TRBJ2-5; 9 bases agree with TRBD2. The V and J ends lost 4 bases and 2 bases, in that order; junction bases with no gene match: 6. This CDR3 is built from 15 residues. Germline V gene sequence: CDR1 SGHRS, CDR2 YFSETQ. CDR3 bases: TGCGCCAGCAGCCCACTAGCGGGCCGACAAGAGACCCAGTACTTC. Its protein is CASSPLAGRQETQYF.

This chain connects TRBV6-5 to TRBJ2-1, with D possibly matching TRBD1 (6 bases). V was shortened by 8 bases and J by 2 bases, with 13 bases between the two germline ends. This CDR3 is 14 amino acids long. Germline loops: CDR1 MNHEY, CDR2 SVGAGI. The CDR3 region is CASFRDKTYNEQFF. In DNA, the CDR3 is TGTGCCAGCTTTCGGGACAAGACCTACAATGAGCAGTTCTTC.

The chain carries TRBV5-1 and TRBJ1-2, with a weak D call TRBD1 (6 bases). This CDR3 has 16 residues. CDR1 and CDR2 from the germline V gene are SGHRS and YFSETQ. Trimming cost V 0 bases and J 4 bases, with 16 bases left between them. CDR3 nucleotide sequence: TGCGCCAGCAGCTTGGCCTGGGACACCAGGGCCTATGGCTACACCTTC. Translation gives CASSLAWDTRAYGYTF.

V gene TRBV5-8 combines with J gene TRBJ1-5; the D is unclear. The germline gives CDR1 SGHTS, CDR2 YDEGEE. The V end was cut by 0 bases, the J end by 3 bases, with 10 bases between. The length of the CDR3 is 15 residues. The CDR3 protein is CASSLGLATNQPQHF. The CDR3 DNA sequence: TGTGCCAGCAGCTTGGGGTTAGCAACCAATCAGCCCCAGCATTTT.

The V call is TRBV18, the J call TRBJ1-1; maybe TRBD1 (5 bases). The CDR3 runs 13 residues. V lost 5 bases and J 10 bases, leaving 17 bases between the germline ends. The V gene's germline CDR1 is KGHSH and CDR2 LQKENI. CDR3: CASSEDSFVGAFF. CDR3 DNA sequence: TGTGCCAGCTCAGAAGACAGTTTTGTGGGAGCTTTCTTT.

The V call is TRBV6-2 or TRBV6-3, the J call TRBJ2-3; 10 bases match TRBD2. The V gene's germline CDR1 is MNHEY and CDR2 SVGEGT. CDR3 length: 16 residues. After removal of 0 bases from V and 2 bases from J, the junction contained 2 bases not matched to a gene. The CDR3 is CASSYSLAGVTDTQYF. CDR3 bases: TGTGCCAGCAGTTACTCCCTAGCGGGGGTCACAGATACGCAGTATTTT.

V usage is TRBV13 and J usage is TRBJ2-3, with a weak D call TRBD1 (6 bases). Trimming took 5 bases from V and 1 from J, leaving 13 bases between them. Germline loops: CDR1 PRHDT, CDR2 FYEKMQ (reference sequence). The CDR3 has 15 amino acids. The CDR3 here is CASSHYRVGTDTQYF. CDR3 in DNA: TGTGCCAGCAGCCACTACAGGGTGGGCACAGATACGCAGTATTTT. Together with reference TRBV13 and TRBJ2-3, the CDR3 gives the full variable domain: AAGVIQSPRHLIKEKRETATLKCYPIPRHDTVYWYQQGPGQDPQFLISFYEKMQSDKGSIPDRFSAQQFSDYHSELNMSSLELGDSALYFCASSHYRVGTDTQYFGPGTRLTVL.

This clone showed up just once. V gene TRBV18 combines with J gene TRBJ2-1, with D tentatively TRBD2 (6 bases). With 2 bases removed from V and 8 bases from J, the gap between germline ends came to 10 bases. The CDR3 covers 13 residues. Germline V CDR1 and CDR2: KGHSH, LQKENI. DNA for the CDR3: TGTGCCAGCTCACCAAGGGAGGAGGATGAGCAGTTCTTC. Its translation: CASSPREEDEQFF.

This chain links TRBV21-1 with TRBJ2-7; the D call in the table, TRBD1, was not verified against the DNA. TRBV21-1 is labeled a pseudogene. There are 11 residues in the CDR3. The CDR3 region is CASRTPHEQYV. In DNA form, the CDR3 reads TGTGCCAGCAGGACACCCCACGAGCAGTACGTC.

This sequence joins TRBV5-4 and TRBJ2-6; possibly TRBD1 for D (6 bases). Looked up from germline, CDR1 is SGHNT and CDR2 is YYREEE (reference sequence). The CDR3 has 16 amino acids. Trimming pared 4 bases from V and 2 bases from J, leaving 13 bases between. The CDR3 reads CASSSRTGPGANVLTF. CDR3 DNA: TGTGCCAGCAGCAGCCGAACAGGGCCTGGGGCCAACGTCCTGACTTTC.

The chain recombines TRBV5-1 with TRBJ1-4; 10 nucleotides align to TRBD1. The ends lost 6 bases at V and 8 bases at J; junction bases unmatched: 7. In germline, CDR1 is SGHRS, CDR2 YFSETQ. The length of the CDR3 is 14 residues. The CDR3 sequence: CASKRDRGGEKLFF. In nucleotides, the CDR3 is TGCGCCAGCAAGCGGGACAGGGGAGGGGAAAAACTGTTTTTT.

This rearrangement joins TRBV5-4 to TRBJ2-5; D is undetermined. Germline CDR1 reads SGHNT; CDR2 reads YYREEE (reference sequence). This CDR3 comprises 14 residues. Trimming pared 1 base from V and 2 bases from J, leaving 9 bases between. The CDR3 loop is CASSLLQTQETQYF. For the CDR3, the DNA is TGTGCCAGCAGCTTGTTACAGACACAAGAGACCCAGTACTTC.

This clone was counted a single time. One junction end does not reproduce the germline sequence, and a read error may be involved. Other nucleotide sequences in the sample specify the same CDR3. The rearrangement joins TRBV19 to TRBJ1-6, with TRBD1 matching over 10 bases. Per germline, CDR1 LNHDA and CDR2 SQIVND (reference sequence). CDR3 length equals 14 residues. CDR3 region: CASRGTGDNSPLHF. CDR3 nucleotides: TGTGCCAGTAGGGGGACAGGGGATAATTCACCTCTCCACTTT.

The rearrangement uses TRBV6-5 and TRBJ1-2, with a weak D call TRBD1 (6 bases). Trimming stripped 5 bases from V and 1 base from J, with 11 bases between. The germline V gene encodes CDR1 MNHEY and CDR2 SVGAGI. The CDR3 runs to 14 residues. Here the CDR3 DNA reads TGTGCCAGCAGTCAGAACAGGGTTAACTATGGCTACACCTTC. Its translation is CASSQNRVNYGYTF.

The rearrangement links TRBV11-2 to TRBJ1-1; tentative D call: TRBD1 (6 bases). The length of the CDR3 is 16 residues. CDR1 and CDR2 from the germline V gene are SGHAT and FQNNGV. Trimming removed 2 bases from V and 2 bases from J, with 15 bases in between. CDR3 in amino acids: CASSLLRGAGNTEAFF. The DNA of the CDR3 is TGTGCCAGCAGCTTACTTCGGGGGGCGGGAAACACTGAAGCTTTCTTT.

The rearrangement uses TRBV6-2 or TRBV6-3 and TRBJ2-1; 10 bases agree with TRBD2. CDR3 length equals 17 residues. Trimming at V came to 1 base and at J to 3 bases, leaving 6 bases not matched to a gene. The germline gives CDR1 MNHEY, CDR2 SVGEGT. The CDR3 protein is CASSYYSAGGGYNEQFF. The CDR3 bases are TGTGCCAGCAGTTACTACTCAGCGGGAGGGGGCTACAATGAGCAGTTCTTC.

This chain joins TRBV19 and TRBJ1-1; 10 bases agree with TRBD1. This CDR3 spans 14 amino acids. Germline V gene sequence: CDR1 LNHDA, CDR2 SQIVND (reference sequence). J was trimmed by 5 bases and V by 3 bases; bases with no gene match: 3. CDR3 in amino acids: CASSIGQGGTEAFF. CDR3 sequence (DNA): TGTGCCAGTAGTATTGGACAGGGGGGGACTGAAGCTTTCTTT. Full variable domain (rest looked up from reference TRBV19 and TRBJ1-1): DGGITQSPKYLFRKEGQNVTLSCEQNLNHDAMYWYRQDPGQGLRLIYYSQIVNDFQKGDIAEGYSVSREKKESFPLTVTSAQKNPTAFYLCASSIGQGGTEAFFGQGTRLTVV.

The chain couples TRBV7-9 to TRBJ2-5; no clear D. This CDR3 contains 11 residues. In germline, CDR1 is SEHNR, CDR2 FQNEAQ (reference sequence). V gave up 5 bases and J gave up 3 bases, with 4 bases separating them. CDR3: CASSVKETQYF. The CDR3 coding sequence is TGTGCCAGCAGCGTTAAAGAGACCCAGTACTTC.

The chain has TRBV18 and TRBJ1-2; D not certain. The germline V and J ends were trimmed by 3 bases and 5 bases, with 19 bases remaining between them. The CDR3 extends over 16 amino acids. From germline, CDR1 is KGHSH and CDR2 LQKENI. The DNA of the CDR3 is TGTGCCAGCTCACCCTCTGAGAGGGTAGGCTTATATGGCTACACCTTC. This codes for CASSPSERVGLYGYTF.

This clone was seen just once. The genes are TRBV10-2 and TRBJ2-5; D unclear. Trimming removed 5 bases at V and 1 base at J, with 8 bases between. CDR1 is WSHSY, CDR2 SAAADI, per germline. The CDR3 contains 13 residues. The CDR3 loop reads CASSKRVQETQYF. DNA of the CDR3: TGCGCCAGCAGTAAACGGGTCCAAGAGACCCAGTACTTC.

The V call is TRBV27, the J call TRBJ1-6; D is undetermined. This CDR3 comprises 11 residues. Germline-derived CDR1 and CDR2 are MNHEY and SMNVEV (reference sequence). V lost 6 bases and J lost 7, with 4 bases in between. Written as DNA, the CDR3 is TGTGCCAGCAGGGGCAATTCACCCCTCCACTTT. This gives the protein CASRGNSPLHF.

This chain joins TRBV6-6 and TRBJ2-7, with a weak D call TRBD1 (6 bases). CDR1 and CDR2 from the germline V gene are MNHNY and SVGAGI (reference sequence). CDR3 length: 15 residues. Trimming pared 2 bases from V and 2 bases from J, leaving 13 bases between. In DNA, the CDR3 is TGTGCCAGCAGTTACATGACAGGTCGAGCCTACGAGCAGTACGTC. It encodes CASSYMTGRAYEQYV.

The J gene is TRBJ1-5, the V gene TRBV5-1; the match to TRBD1 covers 9 bases. V shed 3 bases, J shed 0 bases, and the junction held 10 bases outside the gene matches. CDR1 SGHRS and CDR2 YFSETQ come from the germline V gene. The CDR3 loop spans 18 amino acids. CDR3: CASSSTGTGSHSNQPQHF. In nucleotides, the CDR3 is TGCGCCAGCAGCTCGACCGGGACAGGGAGTCATAGCAATCAGCCCCAGCATTTT.

This chain uses TRBV5-1 with TRBJ2-1; 10 bases are a match to TRBD2. CDR1 is SGHRS, CDR2 YFSETQ, per germline. Trimming took 3 bases from V and 2 from J; bases not matched to a gene: 2. The length of the CDR3 is 15 residues. The CDR3 DNA follows: TGCGCCAGCAGCTCCGGGACTAGCGCCTACAATGAGCAGTTCTTC. Amino acids: CASSSGTSAYNEQFF.